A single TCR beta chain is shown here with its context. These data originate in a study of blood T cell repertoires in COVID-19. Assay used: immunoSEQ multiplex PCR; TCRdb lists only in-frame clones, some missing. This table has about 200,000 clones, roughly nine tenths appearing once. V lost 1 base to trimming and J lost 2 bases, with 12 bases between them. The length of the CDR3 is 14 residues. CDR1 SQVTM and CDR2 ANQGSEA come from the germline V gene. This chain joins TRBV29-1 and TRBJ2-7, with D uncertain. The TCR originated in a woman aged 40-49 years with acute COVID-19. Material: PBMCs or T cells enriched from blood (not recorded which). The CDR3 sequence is CSVEVEPQTYEQYF. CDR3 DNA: TGCAGCGTTGAAGTCGAACCGCAGACCTACGAGCAGTACTTC.